A single sample is the source of the 21 T cell receptor beta chains below, sequenced in a study of blood T cell repertoires in COVID-19. The repertoire was sequenced with immunoSEQ multiplex PCR; TCRdb's copy has only in-frame clones and lacks some. Among about 230,000 clones listed, 70% to 90% were seen once. The sequencing input was peripheral blood. These TCRs come from a woman aged 70 to 79 with active or convalescent COVID-19.

This clone was seen once. V gene TRBV7-2 combines with J gene TRBJ1-2; TRBD1 matches at 9 bases. J was trimmed by 4 bases and V by 1 base; bases with no gene match: 4. This CDR3 contains 15 residues. Germline assignment: CDR1 SGHTA and CDR2 FQGNSA. In DNA form, the CDR3 reads TGTGCCAGCAGCTTAGGGGGGACAGGGAGCTATGGCTACACCTTC. This codes for CASSLGGTGSYGYTF. Drawing the rest from reference TRBV7-2 and TRBJ1-2, the complete variable domain is GAGVSQSPSNKVTEKGKDVELRCDPISGHTALYWYRQSLGQGLEFLIYFQGNSAPDKSGLPSDRFSAERTGGSVSTLTIQRTQQEDSAVYLCASSLGGTGSYGYTFGSGTRLTVV.

The gene calls are TRBV11-2 and TRBJ1-1, with TRBD1 identical over 12 bases. From germline, CDR1 is SGHAT and CDR2 FQNNGV. The CDR3 runs to 17 residues. V trimming: 2 bases; J trimming: 1 base; junction bases outside the gene matches: 5. The CDR3 loop is CASSLRDRGRWNTEAFF. In DNA form, the CDR3 reads TGTGCCAGCAGCTTAAGGGACAGGGGGCGGTGGAACACTGAAGCTTTCTTT.

J is TRBJ2-2 and V is TRBV28; no reliable D call. This CDR3 has 13 residues. CDR1 is MDHEN, CDR2 SYDVKM, per germline. V was pared by 2 bases and J by 3 bases, with 4 bases between. CDR3 sequence (DNA): TGTGCCAGCAGTTTACTTCACACCGGGGAGCTGTTTTTT. Amino acids: CASSLLHTGELFF.

This clone was observed a single time. This rearrangement joins TRBV28 to TRBJ2-7; 8 nucleotides align to TRBD1. Germline CDR1 and CDR2: MDHEN and SYDVKM. The CDR3 covers 15 residues. Trimming at V came to 5 bases and at J to 3 bases, leaving 9 bases not matched to a gene. CDR3 in DNA: TGTGCCAGCAGTACCCCGGGACAGGTCATCTACGAGCAGTACTTC. This translates into CASSTPGQVIYEQYF.

The chain carries TRBV7-8 and TRBJ2-7, with TRBD1 as a possible D gene (6 bases). The V gene's germline CDR1 is SGHVS and CDR2 FQNEAQ. Between the trimmed V and J ends, which lost 5 bases and 4 bases, there was a span of 21 bases. The CDR3 covers 16 residues. DNA of the CDR3: TGTGCCAGCAGCGTGGGGTGGGGGACAACTCAGTACGAGCAGTACTTC. It specifies CASSVGWGTTQYEQYF.

This chain joins TRBV7-2 and TRBJ1-5, with D tentatively TRBD1 (5 bases). V lost 5 bases to trimming and J lost 3 bases, with 14 bases between them. The CDR3 has 15 amino acids. In germline, CDR1 is SGHTA, CDR2 FQGNSA. The CDR3 here is CASSPDGGINQPQHF. For the CDR3, the DNA is TGTGCCAGCAGCCCCGATGGGGGGATCAATCAGCCCCAGCATTTT.

This clone was observed a single time. The rearrangement joins TRBV11-2 to TRBJ2-1, with 12 bases aligning to TRBD2. This CDR3 is 19 amino acids long. Germline V gives CDR1 SGHAT, CDR2 FQNNGV. The J segment lost 0 bases and the V segment lost 3 bases, leaving 9 bases of the junction unmatched. CDR3 region: CASSLLGLAGPSSYNEQFF. The CDR3 DNA sequence: TGTGCCAGCAGCTTGCTGGGACTAGCGGGTCCTAGCTCCTACAATGAGCAGTTCTTC.

The chain is built from TRBV2 and TRBJ1-5, with 9 positions matching TRBD1. CDR3 length: 12 residues. Germline trimming cut 8 bases from V and 5 bases from J; bases unmatched to any gene: 1. CDR1 and CDR2 (germline): SNHLY, FYNNEI. CDR3 residues: CASGTGYQPQHF. CDR3 DNA sequence: TGTGCCAGCGGGACAGGGTATCAGCCCCAGCATTTT.

This clone has just a few counts. V and J are TRBV6-2 or TRBV6-3 and TRBJ1-5; 8 positions agree with TRBD1. This CDR3 region has 15 residues. Germline CDR1 and CDR2: MNHEY and SVGEGT. J was trimmed by 7 bases and V by 2 bases; bases with no gene match: 7. The CDR3 reads CASSYGTTGGQPQHF. In nucleotides, the CDR3 is TGTGCCAGCAGTTACGGGACAACAGGGGGACAGCCCCAGCATTTT.

The chain is built from TRBV5-4 and TRBJ2-5; 10 nucleotides align to TRBD2. J was trimmed by 2 bases and V by 3 bases; bases with no gene match: 4. Germline V lookup: CDR1 SGHNT, CDR2 YYREEE (reference sequence). CDR3 length: 15 residues. The CDR3 sequence: CASSYETSGQETQYF. CDR3 coding DNA: TGTGCCAGCAGCTACGAGACTAGCGGGCAAGAGACCCAGTACTTC.

This clone was found once. V usage is TRBV28 and J usage is TRBJ2-5; D may be TRBD2 (6 bases). CDR1 and CDR2 from the germline V gene are MDHEN and SYDVKM. V shed 3 bases and J shed 4 bases, with 15 bases lying between them. This CDR3 has 15 residues. For the CDR3, the DNA is TGTGCCAGCAGTTTCCCTGCGAGGGGAGGAGAGACCCAGTACTTC. Amino acid sequence: CASSFPARGGETQYF.

The genes are TRBV11-2 and TRBJ2-7; the D is unclear. V dropped 6 bases and J dropped 2 bases, with 5 bases sitting between them. This CDR3 is built from 11 residues. The germline gives CDR1 SGHAT, CDR2 FQNNGV. CDR3 nucleotides: TGTGCCAGCAGTCGTCCCTACGAGCAGTACTTC. This sequence encodes CASSRPYEQYF.

A few counts support this clone. The V gene is TRBV7-8, the J gene TRBJ2-1, with a possible D match to TRBD2 (5 bases). Germline V gene data show CDR1 as SGHVS and CDR2 as FQNEAQ. This CDR3 spans 15 amino acids. The ends were cut back, 5 bases at V and 3 bases at J, with 14 bases in the middle. The CDR3 DNA reads TGTGCCAGCAGCCCAGGACTGGATAACTACAATGAGCAGTTCTTC. Protein product: CASSPGLDNYNEQFF.

The chain is built from TRBV27 and TRBJ2-2, with D tentatively TRBD1 (7 bases). This CDR3 comprises 14 residues. With 6 bases removed from V and 4 bases from J, the gap between germline ends came to 12 bases. Germline CDR1 reads MNHEY; CDR2 reads SMNVEV (reference sequence). The CDR3 DNA reads TGTGCCAGCAGGGCGGGACAGTCCACCGGGGAGCTGTTTTTT. Translation gives CASRAGQSTGELFF.

The V and J genes are TRBV5-6 and TRBJ1-2; the match to TRBD1 covers 7 bases. The CDR3 consists of 15 residues. Germline-derived CDR1 and CDR2 are SGHDT and YYEEEE. The junction had 10 bases not matched to a gene; V was cut back by 0 bases and J by 8 bases. CDR3: CASSLGRAGGLGYTF. The DNA of the CDR3 is TGTGCCAGCAGCTTGGGCAGAGCAGGGGGTTTAGGCTACACCTTC.

The rearrangement joins TRBV7-9 to TRBJ1-5; a weak D match, TRBD1 (6 bases). CDR1 and CDR2 from the germline V gene are SEHNR and FQNEAQ (reference sequence). V was clipped by 0 bases and J by 0 bases, with 12 bases between them. This CDR3 spans 17 amino acids. In DNA, the CDR3 is TGTGCCAGCAGCTTAGCGCTCGGCAGGGGTAGCAATCAGCCCCAGCATTTT. Translation: CASSLALGRGSNQPQHF.

V usage is TRBV4-2 and J usage is TRBJ2-3; TRBD2 might be the D (6 bases). CDR1 LGHNA and CDR2 YNFKEQ come from the germline V gene. Trimming shortened V by 0 bases and J by 4 bases, and 8 bases separated the two germline ends. CDR3 length equals 14 residues. CDR3 DNA: TGTGCCAGCAGCCAAGATAGCGGTTCAGATACGCAGTATTTT. Protein: CASSQDSGSDTQYF.

Comments on this clone: This specimen includes other DNA sequences encoding the same CDR3. The chain links TRBV5-1 to TRBJ2-3; the D gene is possibly TRBD2 (6 bases). V was clipped by 2 bases and J by 2 bases, with 9 bases between them. The CDR3 is made up of 14 amino acids. Germline values: CDR1 SGHRS, CDR2 YFSETQ. CDR3 nucleotide sequence: TGCGCCAGCAGCTTCCGGGACTCCACAGATACGCAGTATTTT. It specifies CASSFRDSTDTQYF. Full variable domain (outside the CDR3, taken from reference TRBV5-1 and TRBJ2-3): KAGVTQTPRYLIKTRGQQVTLSCSPISGHRSVSWYQQTPGQGLQFLFEYFSETQRNKGNFPGRFSGRQFSNSRSEMNVSTLELGDSALYLCASSFRDSTDTQYFGPGTRLTVL.

The genes are TRBV3-1 (or the pseudogene TRBV3-2) and TRBJ1-3, with D tentatively TRBD1 (6 bases). Trimming left V 1 base short and J 10 bases short, with 17 bases between. In germline, CDR1 is LGHDT, CDR2 YNNKEL (reference sequence). The CDR3 covers 15 residues. The CDR3 DNA reads as TGTGCCAGCAGCCAAGCCCAGGGGATCGGGATGACCATATATTTT. Encoded protein: CASSQAQGIGMTIYF.

V usage is TRBV19 and J usage is TRBJ1-5, with 7 bases matching TRBD1. CDR1 LNHDA and CDR2 SQIVND come from the germline V gene (reference sequence). The CDR3 consists of 14 residues. Trimming removed 7 bases from V and 3 bases from J; junction bases left unmatched: 6. The CDR3 protein is CASTTGQLNQPQHF. For the CDR3, the DNA is TGTGCCAGTACCACGGGACAGCTCAATCAGCCCCAGCATTTT.

The genes are TRBV28 and TRBJ2-1; a possible D gene is TRBD2 (6 bases). Germline V gives CDR1 MDHEN, CDR2 SYDVKM. The CDR3 is made up of 15 amino acids. V was cut by 6 bases and J by 3 bases, with 15 bases left in between. The CDR3 coding sequence is TGTGCCAGCAGCGCGCCCCACGGGAGCTACAATGAGCAGTTCTTC. Translating gives CASSAPHGSYNEQFF.